This is a list of T cell receptor beta chains from one sample in a study of shared clonotypes between healthy human individuals. Generated by immunoSEQ multiplex PCR, the TCRdb table keeps only in-frame clones and is missing some. The sample has some 2,100,000 clones, about 93% seen once. Material: naive CD8+ T cells from PBMCs. Every receptor here comes from a man aged 18 to 30 in good health. Some clones in this sample may be carry-over from other donors' samples. The CDR3 runs from the conserved cysteine through the conserved F or W. Each record gives: CDR3 length, J gene, clone size, D gene, V gene, CDR3 protein. D genes are given only for firm matches. Clone sizes are given selectively: once, few, many, or a class where the clone is expanded.

15 | TRBJ2-1 | NA | NA | TRBV6-1 | CASSELQGLGNEQFF
14 | TRBJ1-1 | NA | NA | TRBV4-3 | CASSQGTAWTEAFF
18 | TRBJ1-2 | NA | NA | TRBV2 | CARYLAGGDLEANYGYTF
15 | TRBJ2-1 | NA | NA | TRBV6-5 | CASRYRSGVYNEQFF
14 | TRBJ2-5 | NA | NA | TRBV11-2 | CASSLSGLQETQYF
12 | TRBJ1-1 | NA | TRBD1 | TRBV5-4 | CASRQGSTEAFF
14 | TRBJ2-7 | NA | TRBD1 | TRBV7-9 | CASSPRQGAYEQYF
14 | TRBJ2-1 | NA | TRBD2 | TRBV28 | CASSFLTSVNEQFF
15 | TRBJ2-7 | NA | NA | TRBV7-8 | CASSLGTPGPYEQYF
14 | TRBJ2-4 | NA | NA | TRBV6-4 | CGYAVGGSQNIQYF
14 | TRBJ1-2 | NA | NA | TRBV4-1 | CASSQDRLNYGYTF
14 | TRBJ2-5 | NA | NA | TRBV15 | CATWAISEGETQYF
15 | TRBJ1-5 | NA | NA | TRBV4-1 | CASSQDMAANQPQHF
17 | TRBJ2-3 | NA | NA | TRBV15 | CATSRPRDLPAADTQYF
14 | TRBJ1-1 | NA | TRBD1 | TRBV5-1 | CASSADRGDTEAFF
15 | TRBJ2-2 | once | NA | TRBV7-8 | CASSHQGILLGELFF
14 | TRBJ2-7 | NA | NA | TRBV7-9 | CASSERHRAYEQYF